This entry describes one T cell receptor (beta chain). Its antigen is as yet unknown. The sample contains more than one DNA sequence encoding this CDR3. This specimen comes from a study of shared clonotypes between healthy human individuals. Overall study results and limits: Tissue TCR repertoires likely differ from these blood-only repertoires.

The donor population consisted of healthy HIV-negative adults with no recent acute infections or vaccinations. There were only Caucasian adults among the donors, and all lived in Nashville, Tennessee. Only in-frame clones appear in the TCRdb table, and some are missing; sequencing was by immunoSEQ multiplex PCR. This table holds about 2.3 million clones, approximately 95% found once. With 3 bases clipped from V and 7 bases from J, the junction kept 2 bases outside the gene matches. Germline V gene lookup returns CDR1 KGHSH and CDR2 LQKENI. The CDR3 length is 14 residues. Sequenced input: naive CD4+ T cells from PBMCs. Subset meaning: CD45RA+ positively selected. The TCR comes from a young man in good health. Some clones in this sample may be carry-over from other donors' samples. V usage is TRBV18 and J usage is TRBJ1-4, with 10 bases lining up with TRBD1. The chain's CDR3 is CASSPGQGSEKLFF. CDR3 sequence (DNA): TGTGCCAGCTCACCGGGACAGGGGTCTGAAAAACTGTTTTTT.